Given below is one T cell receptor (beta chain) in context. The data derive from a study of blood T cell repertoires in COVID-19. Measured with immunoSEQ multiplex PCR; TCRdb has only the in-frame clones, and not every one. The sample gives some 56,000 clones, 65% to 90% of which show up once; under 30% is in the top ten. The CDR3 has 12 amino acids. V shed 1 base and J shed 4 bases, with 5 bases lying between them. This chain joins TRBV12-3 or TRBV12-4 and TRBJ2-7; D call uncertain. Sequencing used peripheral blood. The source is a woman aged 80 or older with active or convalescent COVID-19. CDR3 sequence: CASSLVVYEQYF. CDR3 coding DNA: TGTGCCAGCAGTTTAGTAGTGTACGAGCAGTACTTC.